The source of this T cell receptor (beta chain) is a study of CD4+ T cells in melanoma. Study outcomes and limitations: CD8+ T cell, macrophage and B cell function reportedly correlated with neoantigen-specific CD4+ T cells. Neoantigen-specific CD4+ T cells in melanoma reportedly had diverse differentiation states.

CDR3 length: 14 residues. Per the germline V gene, CDR1 is KGHSH and CDR2 is LQKENI. V was trimmed by 3 bases and J by 9 bases, leaving 16 bases between them. As regards this clone: Its antigen is not known.

Produced via immunoSEQ multiplex PCR; TCRdb's table is partial and in-frame only. The data show about 140,000 clones, around 90% seen once. This TCR derives from a human donor with melanoma. This rearrangement joins TRBV18 to TRBJ2-3, with D unclear. CDR3 bases: TGTGCCAGCTCACCCAACGGCGCCGAAGGGACGCAGTATTTT. It is translated as CASSPNGAEGTQYF.